The clone carrying this T cell receptor (beta chain) was seen a few times. What it binds is not known. Germline V gene sequence: CDR1 MNHNS, CDR2 SASEGT. The CDR3 covers 14 residues. Trimming took off 5 bases at V and 0 bases at J, with 8 bases between the two ends. This entry is derived from a study of CD8 T cells in ankylosing spondylitis. Whole-study results and caveats: A CD8+ phenotype characterized the disease-linked clones, which were relatively rare in peripheral blood. Reportedly, matched ankylosing spondylitis synovial fluid was significantly enriched for disease-linked clones. Characteristic, it appeared, of ankylosing spondylitis blood was a TCR beta motif of several highly homologous variants. Previous work reported some of these motif variants in the synovial fluid and blood of reactive arthritis.

Libraries of TCR beta came from quantitative 5'-RACE with molecular barcodes. Via MiXCR, TCRdb re-called the 5' RACE reads, giving one row per CDR3 protein. The table includes 700,000 or so distinct CDR3 sequences, roughly 19% detected once. This receptor was obtained from a male donor with ankylosing spondylitis. This chain joins TRBV6-1 and TRBJ1-5, with unresolved D. Sample: blood, either unsorted or a sorted T cell fraction (not recorded which). The CDR3 sequence: CASSPQYSNQPQHF. The CDR3 DNA reads TGTGCCAGCAGTCCCCAATATAGCAATCAGCCCCAGCATTTT.